This passage covers 26 T cell receptor beta chains from one sample sequenced in a study of blood T cell repertoires in COVID-19. TCRdb's table, derived via immunoSEQ multiplex PCR, lists solely in-frame clones and lacks some. This sample carries approximately 79,000 clones, 80% to 90% of them seen once, and the ten largest clones take about 20%. The sequencing input was peripheral blood. Source of these receptors: a woman aged 50 to 60 with acute or convalescent COVID-19.

This chain uses TRBV5-8 with TRBJ1-5; weak D call: TRBD1 (5 bases). The CDR3 consists of 15 residues. Looked up from germline, CDR1 is SGHTS and CDR2 is YDEGEE. Trimming took off 0 bases at V and 5 bases at J, with 12 bases between the two ends. In DNA, the CDR3 is TGTGCCAGCAGCTTGGGTAGGGGCTACGATCAGCCCCAGCATTTT. Amino acids: CASSLGRGYDQPQHF.

The V gene is TRBV16, the J gene TRBJ1-3; D unresolved. Germline values: CDR1 KGHSY, CDR2 FQNENV. CDR3 length: 15 amino acids. V lost 4 bases and J 0 bases, leaving 10 bases between the germline ends. The CDR3, as DNA: TGTGCCAGCAGCCGAACAGAAAGCTCTGGAAACACCATATATTTT. Protein product: CASSRTESSGNTIYF.

This clone was observed a handful of times. This chain links TRBV5-3 with TRBJ1-3; D is unclear. TRBV5-3 is treated as an ORF (open reading frame) with a function not yet certain. This CDR3 has 13 amino acids. This chain's CDR3 is CGLGSNSGNTIYF. The DNA of the CDR3 is TGTGGACTTGGGTCCAACTCTGGAAACACCATATATTTT.

The rearrangement links TRBV11-2 to TRBJ2-7; D gene ambiguous. The germline gives CDR1 SGHAT, CDR2 FQNNGV. The CDR3 has 12 amino acids. Trimming left V 5 bases short and J 0 bases short, with 5 bases between. The CDR3 sequence: CASSASSYEQYF. DNA of the CDR3: TGTGCCAGCAGCGCGAGCTCCTACGAGCAGTACTTC.

This rearrangement joins TRBV18 to TRBJ2-5; 9 positions agree with TRBD1. CDR3 length: 15 residues. Germline CDR1 reads KGHSH; CDR2 reads LQKENI. V was pared by 1 base and J by 2 bases, with 2 bases of the junction left unmatched. Written as DNA, the CDR3 is TGTGCCAGCTCACCACTCGGACAGGGGCAAGAGACCCAGTACTTC. Translated: CASSPLGQGQETQYF.

V is TRBV30 and J is TRBJ1-1, with D possibly matching TRBD1 (6 bases). Germline loops: CDR1 GTSNPN, CDR2 SVGIG (reference sequence). V lost 5 bases to trimming and J lost 10 bases, with 14 bases between them. The CDR3 extends over 11 amino acids. The CDR3, as DNA: TGTGCCTGGGCTAACGGACAGACAGCTTTCTTT. This sequence encodes CAWANGQTAFF.

The gene calls are TRBV4-2 and TRBJ1-2, with D perhaps TRBD1 (6 bases). The CDR3 is made up of 16 amino acids. V lost 4 bases, J lost 4 bases, and 19 bases lay in between. Germline CDR1 and CDR2: LGHNA and YNFKEQ. CDR3 bases: TGTGCCAGCAGCCTTAACTGGGCAGGGGAGAGCTATGGCTACACCTTC. Translating gives CASSLNWAGESYGYTF.

The chain employs TRBV2 and TRBJ1-6, with D tentatively TRBD1 (5 bases). The CDR3 runs to 13 residues. The V gene's germline CDR1 is SNHLY and CDR2 FYNNEI. Trimming left V 4 bases short and J 14 bases short, with 15 bases between. Here the CDR3 DNA reads TGTGCCAGCAGTGGATCGGGGGTGGGAACCCTCCACTTT. Protein sequence: CASSGSGVGTLHF.

The chain uses TRBV5-4 and TRBJ2-2, with D possibly TRBD1 on 5 matching bases. CDR1 and CDR2 from the germline V gene are SGHNT and YYREEE (reference sequence). The V end was cut by 1 base, the J end by 4 bases, with 11 bases between. This CDR3 has 15 amino acids. CDR3 sequence reads: CASSLPTGPTGELFF. CDR3 coding DNA: TGTGCCAGCAGCTTGCCAACAGGTCCCACCGGGGAGCTGTTTTTT.

The gene calls are TRBV28 and TRBJ2-7; TRBD1 aligns across 9 bases. Germline assignment: CDR1 MDHEN and CDR2 SYDVKM. The CDR3 is made up of 14 amino acids. V trimming: 2 bases; J trimming: 6 bases; junction bases outside the gene matches: 5. The CDR3 sequence: CASSLPGTGSEQYF. For the CDR3, the DNA is TGTGCCAGCAGTTTACCCGGGACAGGGAGCGAGCAGTACTTC.

The chain joins TRBV6-5 to TRBJ2-7; tentative D call: TRBD1 (5 bases). The V end lost 4 bases, the J end lost 0 bases, and 7 bases lay between the germline ends. There are 13 residues in the CDR3. From germline, CDR1 is MNHEY and CDR2 SVGAGI. CDR3: CASSFRASYEQYF. DNA for the CDR3: TGTGCCAGCAGTTTCAGGGCCTCCTACGAGCAGTACTTC.

CDR3 protein: CATSDFRTSPNEQFF. Here the CDR3 DNA reads TGTGCCACCAGTGATTTTCGGACTAGCCCCAATGAGCAGTTCTTC. The J gene is TRBJ2-1, the V gene TRBV24-1, with TRBD2 matching 8 bases. Trimming took 1 base from V and 6 from J; bases not matched to a gene: 4. Germline V gene sequence: CDR1 KGHDR, CDR2 SFDVKD. The CDR3 runs to 15 residues.

This clone was recorded only once. This chain connects TRBV5-8 to TRBJ2-1, with 9 bases that match TRBD1. The V segment lost 4 bases and the J segment 4 bases; nucleotides outside the gene matches: 6. The CDR3 totals 15 residues. The germline CDR1 and CDR2 sequences are SGHTS and YDEGEE. The CDR3 nucleotides are TGTGCCAGCAGCCGGGGGGACAGGGAGTACAATGAGCAGTTCTTC. Its protein product is CASSRGDREYNEQFF.

DNA of the CDR3: TGTGCCAGCAGTCGGGGAGATGCGAACTATGGCTACACCTTC. Translated: CASSRGDANYGYTF. The rearrangement joins TRBV2 to TRBJ1-2; D is unresolved. Germline V CDR1 and CDR2: SNHLY, FYNNEI. This CDR3 spans 14 amino acids. V was shortened by 5 bases and J by 2 bases, with 12 bases between the two germline ends.

The chain employs TRBV30 and TRBJ1-2, with no clear D. CDR1 GTSNPN and CDR2 SVGIG come from the germline V gene (reference sequence). The CDR3 totals 12 residues. V was cut by 2 bases and J by 4 bases, with 8 bases left in between. The CDR3 here is CAWSSTVYGYTF. The CDR3 nucleotides are TGTGCCTGGAGTAGTACAGTCTATGGCTACACCTTC.

The rearrangement joins TRBV9 to TRBJ2-1; tentative D call: TRBD2 (6 bases). This CDR3 contains 14 residues. V lost 1 base to trimming and J lost 5 bases, with 10 bases between them. In germline, CDR1 is SGDLS, CDR2 YYNGEE. Here the CDR3 DNA reads TGTGCCAGCAGCGTATTAGCGGCCAACAATGAGCAGTTCTTC. This encodes CASSVLAANNEQFF.

In this sample, this clone turned up once. The V call is TRBV28, the J call TRBJ2-7; 7 bases align to TRBD2. The CDR3 spans 13 residues. Looked up from germline, CDR1 is MDHEN and CDR2 is SYDVKM. The ends lost 7 bases at V and 0 bases at J; junction bases unmatched: 3. CDR3 nucleotides: TGTGCCAGCATGGGGGGGAGCTCCTACGAGCAGTACTTC. This gives the protein CASMGGSSYEQYF.

This clone was seen just once. V is TRBV5-6 and J is TRBJ2-6; D unresolved. This CDR3 has 16 residues. The ends were cut back, 1 base at V and 3 bases at J, with 11 bases in the middle. Germline V gene sequence: CDR1 SGHDT, CDR2 YYEEEE. For the CDR3, the DNA is TGTGCCAGCAGCTTGAAAGTTGGAGTTGGGGCCAACGTCCTGACTTTC. It translates to CASSLKVGVGANVLTF.

The chain joins TRBV13 to TRBJ2-7; 15 bases align to TRBD2. Germline CDR1 is PRHDT and CDR2 is FYEKMQ (reference sequence). The CDR3 is made up of 20 amino acids. Trimming at V came to 5 bases and at J to 2 bases, leaving 16 bases not matched to a gene. CDR3 region: CASSPQTPGLAGGLPYEQYF. The CDR3 DNA reads as TGTGCCAGCAGCCCGCAGACCCCGGGACTAGCGGGAGGACTGCCCTACGAGCAGTACTTC.

The chain combines TRBV6-6 with TRBJ2-3, with 10 bases matching TRBD2. The junction had 8 bases not matched to a gene; V was cut back by 5 bases and J by 3 bases. Per germline, CDR1 MNHNY and CDR2 SVGAGI (reference sequence). The CDR3 extends over 16 amino acids. The CDR3, as DNA: TGTGCCAGCAGTACCGGGACTAGCGTTCGAACAGATACGCAGTATTTT. Protein sequence: CASSTGTSVRTDTQYF.

The gene calls are TRBV3-1 (or the pseudogene TRBV3-2) and TRBJ2-7; 11 nucleotides agree with TRBD2. The CDR3 extends over 14 amino acids. With 4 bases clipped from V and 6 bases from J, the junction kept 5 bases outside the gene matches. Germline V gene lookup returns CDR1 LGHDT and CDR2 YNNKEL (reference sequence). In DNA form, the CDR3 reads TGTGCCAGCAGCCCGACAGGACTAGCGGGCGAGCAGTACTTC. Residues: CASSPTGLAGEQYF.

The V and J genes are TRBV12-5 and TRBJ2-3, with D tentatively TRBD1 (6 bases). Deletions cut 5 bases from V and 7 bases from J, with 10 bases between. CDR3 length: 12 residues. Germline V gene data show CDR1 as LGHNT and CDR2 as FRNRAP. For the CDR3, the DNA is TGTGCTAGTGGTGTCAGGGGTTATACGCAGTATTTT. Encoded protein: CASGVRGYTQYF.

The chain carries TRBV19 and TRBJ1-2, with 10 positions matching TRBD1. V was clipped by 4 bases and J by 3 bases; unmatched bases: 5. The germline V gene encodes CDR1 LNHDA and CDR2 SQIVND (reference sequence). This CDR3 comprises 15 residues. The CDR3: CASSTRGTGDYGYTF. The CDR3 DNA reads as TGTGCCAGTAGTACAAGGGGGACAGGGGACTATGGCTACACCTTC.

The chain has TRBV7-9 and TRBJ1-3; 7 bases agree with TRBD1. CDR1 and CDR2 (germline): SEHNR, FQNEAQ (reference sequence). The CDR3 consists of 16 residues. Trimming at V came to 3 bases and at J to 4 bases, leaving 9 bases not matched to a gene. The CDR3 DNA follows: TGTGCCAGCAGCTTCACCGACAGGGTAATAGGAAACACCATATATTTT. Translating gives CASSFTDRVIGNTIYF.

The rearrangement links TRBV19 to TRBJ2-7, with D possibly matching TRBD2 (5 bases). The CDR3 consists of 14 residues. Trimming stripped 4 bases from V and 1 base from J, with 11 bases between. CDR1 LNHDA and CDR2 SQIVND come from the germline V gene (reference sequence). CDR3 sequence reads: CASSKGRDSYEQYF. CDR3 nucleotide sequence: TGTGCCAGTAGTAAAGGACGGGATTCCTACGAGCAGTACTTC.

This clone has a handful of counts. This chain links TRBV6-1 with TRBJ2-7; no definite D call. Trimming shortened V by 0 bases and J by 0 bases, and 9 bases separated the two germline ends. The germline CDR1 and CDR2 sequences are MNHNS and SASEGT. The CDR3 length is 15 residues. The CDR3 loop is CASSEAHFVSYEQYF. Here the CDR3 DNA reads TGTGCCAGCAGTGAAGCCCATTTTGTCTCCTACGAGCAGTACTTC.